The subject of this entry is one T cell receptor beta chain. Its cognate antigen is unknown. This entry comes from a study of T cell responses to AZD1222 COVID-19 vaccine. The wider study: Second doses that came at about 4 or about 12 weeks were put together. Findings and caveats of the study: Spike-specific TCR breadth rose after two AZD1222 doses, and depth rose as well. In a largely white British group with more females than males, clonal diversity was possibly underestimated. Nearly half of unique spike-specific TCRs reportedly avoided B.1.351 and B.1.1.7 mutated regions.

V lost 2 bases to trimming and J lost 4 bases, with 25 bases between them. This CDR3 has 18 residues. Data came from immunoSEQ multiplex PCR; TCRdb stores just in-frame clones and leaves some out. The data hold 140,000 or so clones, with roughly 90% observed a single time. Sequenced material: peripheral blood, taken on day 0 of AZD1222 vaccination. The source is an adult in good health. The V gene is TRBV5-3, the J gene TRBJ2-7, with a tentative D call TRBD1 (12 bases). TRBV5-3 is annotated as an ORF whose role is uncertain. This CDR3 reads CARSFRDRGPSGRYEQYF. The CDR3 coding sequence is TGTGCCAGAAGCTTCCGGGACAGGGGGCCTAGCGGGAGGTACGAGCAGTACTTC.